The 26 T cell receptor beta chains listed next were all sequenced from one sample in a study of cytotoxic CD8 clonotypes in ibrutinib-treated CLL (dated by TCRdb to about 2021). Per the publication, the time point label means: progressive disease on ibrutinib. The library was made by the immunoSEQ multiplex PCR assay. TCRdb obtained this table from immuneACCESS and retained in-frame rearrangements with V and J assigned. These tables miss some clones; where compared with another copy, unresolved V genes account for less than half of the shortfall, and the remainder is unexplained. The sample table records approximately 35,000 clones; 71% of these occur just once. The ten most abundant clones make up 15% to 20% of the sample. The material sequenced was PBMCs, taken at disease progression, from a patient treated with ibrutinib. The receptors originated from a human donor with chronic lymphocytic leukemia.

J is TRBJ1-2 and V is TRBV11-2; no clear D gene. Germline CDR1 SGHAT, CDR2 FQNNGV. Trimming stripped 1 base from V and 5 bases from J, with 14 bases between. The CDR3 consists of 15 residues. This CDR3 is CASSLGRGLLYGYTF. The CDR3 DNA reads TGTGCCAGCAGCTTAGGTCGAGGACTCCTGTATGGCTACACCTTC.

The chain combines TRBV9 with TRBJ2-3; D is tentatively TRBD1 or TRBD2 (6 bases each). V was trimmed by 0 bases and J by 3 bases, leaving 17 bases between them. The CDR3 has 17 amino acids. Germline CDR1 reads SGDLS; CDR2 reads YYNGEE. CDR3 DNA: TGTGCCAGCAGCGTAGAAAGGGGGGCGGGGAGAACAGATACGCAGTATTTT. Translated: CASSVERGAGRTDTQYF.

The rearrangement joins TRBV6-5 to TRBJ1-5; tentative D call: TRBD1 (6 bases). Germline-derived CDR1 and CDR2 are MNHEY and SVGAGI. The CDR3 is 14 residues long. The V end was cut by 5 bases, the J end by 6 bases, with 14 bases between. DNA for the CDR3: TGTGCCAGCAGTATGGACAGAGAGGGTCAGCCCCAGCATTTT. Amino acid sequence: CASSMDREGQPQHF.

This chain links TRBV5-1 with TRBJ2-7, with D possibly being TRBD1 (6 bases). Trimming stripped 0 bases from V and 1 base from J, with 11 bases between. This CDR3 is 15 amino acids long. Germline V gene data show CDR1 as SGHRS and CDR2 as YFSETQ. DNA of the CDR3: TGCGCCAGCAGCTTGGAGGACAGAATATCCTACGAGCAGTACTTC. This encodes CASSLEDRISYEQYF.

The rearrangement uses TRBV5-1 and TRBJ2-2, with D hard to call. This CDR3 has 14 residues. V shed 1 base and J shed 4 bases, with 8 bases lying between them. Germline assignment: CDR1 SGHRS and CDR2 YFSETQ. CDR3 residues: CASSLKGSTGELFF. In DNA form, the CDR3 reads TGCGCCAGCAGCTTGAAAGGGTCCACCGGGGAGCTGTTTTTT. Filled out from reference TRBV5-1 and TRBJ2-2, the complete variable domain reads KAGVTQTPRYLIKTRGQQVTLSCSPISGHRSVSWYQQTPGQGLQFLFEYFSETQRNKGNFPGRFSGRQFSNSRSEMNVSTLELGDSALYLCASSLKGSTGELFFGEGSRLTVL.

A remark on this clone: The sample has other DNA sequences that encode this CDR3 too. This chain links TRBV7-9 with TRBJ1-3; D unclear. V was trimmed by 3 bases and J by 0 bases, leaving 6 bases between them. This CDR3 is built from 14 residues. Looked up from germline, CDR1 is SEHNR and CDR2 is FQNEAQ (reference sequence). The CDR3 region is CASSLVGSGNTIYF. The CDR3 nucleotides read TGTGCCAGCAGCTTGGTCGGCTCTGGAAACACCATATATTTT.

The chain couples TRBV5-1 to TRBJ2-7, with TRBD1 matching over 8 bases. This CDR3 region has 17 residues. Losses at the gene ends were 3 bases for V and 0 bases for J; bases not matched to a gene: 11. Germline V CDR1 and CDR2: SGHRS, YFSETQ. The CDR3 DNA follows: TGCGCCAGCAGCTCAGTTCCCAGGGGGCCCAGCTCCTACGAGCAGTACTTC. Protein: CASSSVPRGPSSYEQYF.

The rearrangement uses TRBV7-9 and TRBJ2-3; 11 nucleotides match TRBD2. Trimming removed 11 bases from V and 9 bases from J; junction bases left unmatched: 19. The CDR3 length is 16 residues. Germline V gene sequence: CDR1 SEHNR, CDR2 FQNEAQ (reference sequence). The CDR3 nucleotides read TGTGCCGGAAGTGGCCTAGCGGGGGGCCTGGAGGGAACGCAGTATTTT. Translation gives CAGSGLAGGLEGTQYF. Filled out from reference TRBV7-9 and TRBJ2-3, the complete variable domain reads DTGVSQNPRHKITKRGQNVTFRCDPISEHNRLYWYRQTLGQGPEFLTYFQNEAQLEKSRLLSDRFSAERPKGSFSTLEIQRTEQGDSAMYLCAGSGLAGGLEGTQYFGPGTRLTVL.

This chain uses TRBV29-1 with TRBJ1-2, with D perhaps TRBD1 (6 bases). With 3 bases removed from V and 7 bases from J, the gap between germline ends came to 18 bases. Germline lookup yields CDR1 SQVTM and CDR2 ANQGSEA. The CDR3 length is 14 residues. CDR3 DNA: TGCAGCGTTGAGGGAGGGGGTCTCTCTGGTGGCTACACCTTC. It specifies CSVEGGGLSGGYTF.

V is TRBV6-6 and J is TRBJ2-1; 9 bases line up with TRBD2. The J segment lost 6 bases and the V segment lost 2 bases, leaving 8 bases of the junction unmatched. This CDR3 contains 16 residues. Germline V gives CDR1 MNHNY, CDR2 SVGAGI (reference sequence). CDR3 sequence reads: CASSYPASGVSNEQFF. DNA of the CDR3: TGTGCCAGCAGTTACCCCGCTAGCGGGGTGTCCAATGAGCAGTTCTTC.

The chain uses TRBV7-2 and TRBJ2-2; 7 bases line up with TRBD1. CDR3 length: 18 amino acids. The ends lost 7 bases at V and 5 bases at J; junction bases unmatched: 19. CDR1 and CDR2 from the germline V gene are SGHTA and FQGNSA. The CDR3 coding sequence is TGTGCCAGCACCGACAGGGTTAGGGGGTCAACCTCAACCGGGGAGCTGTTTTTT. Its translation: CASTDRVRGSTSTGELFF. Combining the CDR3 with reference TRBV7-2 and TRBJ2-2 gives the whole variable domain GAGVSQSPSNKVTEKGKDVELRCDPISGHTALYWYRQSLGQGLEFLIYFQGNSAPDKSGLPSDRFSAERTGGSVSTLTIQRTQQEDSAVYLCASTDRVRGSTSTGELFFGEGSRLTVL.

The rearrangement joins TRBV19 to TRBJ1-5, with D possibly being TRBD1 (6 bases). The germline gives CDR1 LNHDA, CDR2 SQIVND (reference sequence). V was trimmed by 7 bases and J by 2 bases, leaving 12 bases between them. This CDR3 has 14 residues. The CDR3 coding sequence is TGTGCCAGTAAGGCGGGGGGCGGCAATCAGCCCCAGCATTTT. It translates to CASKAGGGNQPQHF.

J is TRBJ2-1 and V is TRBV29-1; TRBD2 matches at 15 bases. The V and J ends lost 6 bases and 7 bases, in that order; junction bases with no gene match: 13. The length of the CDR3 is 17 residues. Germline assignment: CDR1 SQVTM and CDR2 ANQGSEA. The CDR3 spells CSVRTGWTSGGANEQFF. The CDR3 DNA reads TGCAGCGTCAGGACAGGCTGGACTAGCGGGGGGGCAAATGAGCAGTTCTTC.

In the case of this clone: The junction and the germline gene differ at one end; a read error may be behind it. This chain joins TRBV5-6 and TRBJ1-5; a weak D match, TRBD1 (6 bases). In germline, CDR1 is SGHDT, CDR2 YYEEEE. The CDR3 is made up of 16 amino acids. The CDR3 nucleotides are TGTGCCCGCAGCTTGGGGGGGCCAGGGGGCAATCAGCCCCAGCATTTT. Protein: CARSLGGPGGNQPQHF.

The J gene is TRBJ2-1, the V gene TRBV10-2; 11 nucleotides align to TRBD2. Trimming at V came to 2 bases and at J to 3 bases, leaving 0 bases not matched to a gene. The CDR3 is made up of 15 amino acids. Germline V gene sequence: CDR1 WSHSY, CDR2 SAAADI. CDR3 in amino acids: CASSELAGGYNEQFF. CDR3 DNA: TGCGCCAGCAGTGAGCTAGCGGGGGGCTACAATGAGCAGTTCTTC.

The V call is TRBV4-2, the J call TRBJ2-6; D gene unclear. The CDR3 loop spans 15 amino acids. Germline lookup yields CDR1 LGHNA and CDR2 YNFKEQ. Trimming cost V 0 bases and J 2 bases, with 5 bases left between them. The CDR3 coding sequence is TGTGCCAGCAGCCAAGACACAGCTGGGGCCAACGTCCTGACTTTC. It yields the protein CASSQDTAGANVLTF.

V usage is TRBV23-1 and J usage is TRBJ2-7, with no clear D. TRBV23-1 has ORF status, its function being uncertain. The length of the CDR3 is 17 residues. DNA of the CDR3: TGCGCTACTAAATCCAAGTTGGCAGGCCTACTAACCTACGAGCAGTACTTC. This gives the protein CATKSKLAGLLTYEQYF.

A single count supports this clone. This rearrangement joins TRBV5-1 to TRBJ2-5, with D uncertain. With 4 bases removed from V and 1 base from J, the gap between germline ends came to 14 bases. From germline, CDR1 is SGHRS and CDR2 YFSETQ. The CDR3 length is 15 residues. The CDR3 loop is CASSQTTAVQETQYF. CDR3 sequence (DNA): TGCGCCAGCAGCCAAACCACGGCGGTCCAAGAGACCCAGTACTTC.

The chain has TRBV6-1 and TRBJ2-3; maybe TRBD1 (6 bases). This CDR3 contains 15 residues. CDR1 MNHNS and CDR2 SASEGT come from the germline V gene. Deletions cut 1 base from V and 8 bases from J, with 16 bases between. CDR3 region: CASSEDGTPTITQYF. CDR3 in DNA: TGTGCCAGCAGTGAAGACGGGACACCCACCATTACGCAGTATTTT.

This clone showed up just a few times. V gene TRBV5-1 combines with J gene TRBJ1-1; 7 nucleotides line up with TRBD1. This CDR3 has 15 amino acids. Germline CDR1 and CDR2: SGHRS and YFSETQ. With 0 bases clipped from V and 1 base from J, the junction kept 3 bases outside the gene matches. CDR3 loop: CASSLGTGANTEAFF. The CDR3 DNA is TGCGCCAGCAGCTTGGGAACAGGGGCGAACACTGAAGCTTTCTTT.

The rearrangement joins TRBV6-5 to TRBJ1-6; 7 nucleotides align to TRBD1. The J segment lost 7 bases and the V segment lost 6 bases, leaving 6 bases of the junction unmatched. Germline assignment: CDR1 MNHEY and CDR2 SVGAGI. The CDR3 runs 14 residues. CDR3 loop: CASRTGTENSPLHF. CDR3 DNA sequence: TGTGCCAGCAGGACCGGGACAGAGAATTCACCCCTCCACTTT.

This clone showed up just a few times. This chain joins TRBV5-1 and TRBJ1-6, with D perhaps TRBD1 (6 bases). The CDR3 sequence is 15 residues long. The V and J ends lost 1 base and 8 bases respectively, with 13 bases between them. The germline CDR1 and CDR2 sequences are SGHRS and YFSETQ. The CDR3 DNA is TGCGCCAGCAGCTTGTTCGGCAGGGGATATTCACCCCTCCACTTT. Protein sequence: CASSLFGRGYSPLHF.

This clone came up a few times. J is TRBJ1-2 and V is TRBV5-4; D is possibly TRBD1 (6 bases). The CDR3 has 16 residues. Germline CDR1 reads SGHNT; CDR2 reads YYREEE (reference sequence). The ends were cut back, 3 bases at V and 4 bases at J, with 19 bases in the middle. This CDR3 reads CASSSQGGLFGYGYTF. The CDR3 DNA reads as TGTGCCAGCAGCTCACAGGGAGGTCTTTTTGGCTATGGCTACACCTTC.

This clone has just a few counts. CDR3 residues: CAISEGAGVGETQYF. The DNA of the CDR3 is TGTGCCATCAGTGAGGGAGCGGGGGTTGGGGAGACCCAGTACTTC. The chain recombines TRBV10-3 with TRBJ2-5; 8 bases map to TRBD2. The V gene end was trimmed by 2 bases and the J gene end by 5 bases; junction bases not matched to a gene: 7. Germline CDR1 ENHRY, CDR2 SYGVKD. There are 15 residues in the CDR3.

This clone was seen more than once but under ten times. This rearrangement joins TRBV6-1 to TRBJ1-5; the D is unclear. The CDR3 length is 15 residues. V gave up 10 bases and J gave up 2 bases, with 18 bases separating them. Per the germline V gene, CDR1 is MNHNS and CDR2 is SASEGT. The CDR3 spells CATLERNLGNQPQHF. The CDR3 nucleotides are TGTGCCACCCTGGAGAGGAATTTAGGCAATCAGCCCCAGCATTTT.

The chain carries TRBV5-1 and TRBJ2-1; 8 nucleotides align to TRBD2. J gave up 3 bases and V 3 bases, and 5 bases lay outside the gene matches. Germline CDR1 is SGHRS and CDR2 is YFSETQ. The CDR3 runs 15 residues. The CDR3 DNA follows: TGCGCCAGCAGCTCCAGCGGGGGCGTCTACAATGAGCAGTTCTTC. Amino acid sequence: CASSSSGGVYNEQFF.